The 8 T cell receptor beta chains presented below share a single source sample, sequenced in a study of blood T cells in healthy people across ages. Alongside a J-beta primer mix, a sample-barcoded 5' primer served in a second PCR lasting about 7 to 11 cycles. MiXCR, applied by TCRdb to the 5' RACE reads, yields one record per CDR3 protein. This sample has about 730,000 distinct CDR3 sequences; approximately 43% occur once, and the top ten carry roughly 19%. The sample comprised blood. Receptors were obtained from a woman aged 60-75 years in good health.

This clonotype was counted only a few times. This sequence joins TRBV6-2 or TRBV6-3 and TRBJ2-7; 10 bases are shared with TRBD1. After removal of 5 bases from V and 1 base from J, the junction contained 5 bases not matched to a gene. The CDR3 runs 15 residues. From germline, CDR1 is MNHEY and CDR2 SVGEGT. The CDR3 coding sequence is TGTGCCAGCAGTGGATGGGACAGGGGTTCCTACGAGCAGTACTTC. Translating it yields CASSGWDRGSYEQYF.

This clonotype turned up a few times. The CDR3 nucleotides read TGCAGTGCCAACAGGGGATTAGGGTACGAGCAGTACTTC. Translating gives CSANRGLGYEQYF. The chain is built from TRBV20-1 and TRBJ2-7; 7 bases fit TRBD1. Germline-derived CDR1 and CDR2 are DFQATT and SNEGSKA (reference sequence). V shed 6 bases and J 4 bases; nucleotides not matched to a gene: 9. This CDR3 is 13 amino acids long.

This clonotype was counted a few times. V gene TRBV20-1 combines with J gene TRBJ2-3; the match to TRBD2 covers 10 bases. Germline trimming cut 5 bases from V and 0 bases from J; bases unmatched to any gene: 5. CDR1 is DFQATT and CDR2 is SNEGSKA in the germline V gene (reference sequence). This CDR3 spans 15 amino acids. In nucleotides, the CDR3 is TGCAGTGCTTCCCGACTAGCGGGTAGCACAGATACGCAGTATTTT. Translation gives CSASRLAGSTDTQYF.

This chain connects TRBV20-1 to TRBJ2-6; 9 bases are shared with TRBD1. The CDR3 spans 16 residues. V shed 4 bases, J shed 0 bases, and the junction held 4 bases outside the gene matches. In germline, CDR1 is DFQATT, CDR2 SNEGSKA (reference sequence). The CDR3 sequence: CSAITTGGSGANVLTF. CDR3 nucleotide sequence: TGCAGTGCTATTACGACAGGGGGCTCTGGGGCCAACGTCCTGACTTTC.

The CDR3 nucleotides read TGCGCCAGCAGTGAGACTGACAGGGTACAGTCCGACAATGAGCAGTACTTC. Translating gives CASSETDRVQSDNEQYF. The chain carries TRBV10-1 and TRBJ2-1, with TRBD1 matching over 7 bases. TRBJ2-7 matches the DNA end more closely, so the J call is doubtful. This CDR3 spans 17 amino acids. CDR1 and CDR2 from the germline V gene are WNHNN and SYGVQD (reference sequence).

This clonotype was found a few times. The rearrangement links TRBV20-1 to TRBJ1-2, with 10 bases lining up with TRBD1. V shed 2 bases, J shed 5 bases, and the junction held 11 bases outside the gene matches. The CDR3 totals 16 residues. CDR1 and CDR2 (germline): DFQATT, SNEGSKA (reference sequence). The CDR3 bases are TGCAGTGCTAGATCGGAGGCGGGGGACAGGGGTTATGGCTACACCTTC. It yields the protein CSARSEAGDRGYGYTF.

There are a few counts of this clonotype. J is TRBJ2-5 and V is TRBV3-1; weak D call: TRBD2 (5 bases). Per germline, CDR1 LGHDT and CDR2 YNNKEL (reference sequence). CDR3 length equals 14 residues. The V end lost 4 bases, the J end lost 1 base, and 10 bases lay between the germline ends. Written as DNA, the CDR3 is TGTGCCAGCAGCCGCATCCGGGGCCAAGAGACCCAGTACTTC. Translating gives CASSRIRGQETQYF.

The chain couples TRBV7-2 to TRBJ2-5; D might be TRBD1 or TRBD2, each matching 6 bases. Trimming pared 2 bases from V and 1 base from J, leaving 14 bases between. CDR3 length: 16 residues. Germline CDR1 reads SGHTA; CDR2 reads FQGNSA. CDR3 sequence reads: CASSLNQRGAQETQYF. For the CDR3, the DNA is TGTGCCAGCAGCTTAAACCAGAGGGGGGCCCAAGAGACCCAGTACTTC.